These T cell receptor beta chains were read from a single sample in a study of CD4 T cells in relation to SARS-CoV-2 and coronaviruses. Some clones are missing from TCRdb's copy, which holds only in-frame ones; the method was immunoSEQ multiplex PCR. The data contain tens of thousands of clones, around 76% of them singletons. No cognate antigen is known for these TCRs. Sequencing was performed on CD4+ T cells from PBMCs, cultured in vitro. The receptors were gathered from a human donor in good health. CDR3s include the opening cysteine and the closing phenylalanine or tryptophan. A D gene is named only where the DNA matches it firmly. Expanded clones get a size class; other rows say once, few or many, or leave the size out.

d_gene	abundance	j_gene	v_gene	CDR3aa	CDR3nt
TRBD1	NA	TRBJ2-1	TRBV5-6	CASSYEGAPRYNEQFF	TGTGCCAGCAGCTATGAGGGGGCGCCCAGATACAATGAGCAGTTCTTC
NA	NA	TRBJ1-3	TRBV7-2	CASSLGMGGNTIYF	TGTGCCAGCAGCTTAGGAATGGGGGGAAACACCATATATTTT
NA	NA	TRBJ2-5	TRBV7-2	CASSFSGAQYF	TGTGCCAGCAGCTTTTCAGGGGCCCAGTACTTC
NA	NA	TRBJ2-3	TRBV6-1	CASSELSRRTDTQYF	TGTGCCAGCAGTGAACTCTCCCGACGAACAGATACGCAGTATTTT
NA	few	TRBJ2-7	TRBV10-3	CAISESIEQYF	TGTGCCATCAGTGAGTCGATTGAGCAGTACTTC
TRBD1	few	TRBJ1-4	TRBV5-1	CASSGTGINEKLFF	TGCGCCAGCAGCGGGACAGGGATTAATGAAAAACTGTTTTTT
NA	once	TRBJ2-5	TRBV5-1	CASSLGLSETQYF	TGCGCCAGCAGCTTGGGACTATCAGAGACCCAGTACTTC
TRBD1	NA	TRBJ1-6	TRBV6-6	CASSPIGQGAESPLHF	TGTGCCAGCAGCCCCATTGGACAGGGGGCAGAGTCACCCCTCCACTTT
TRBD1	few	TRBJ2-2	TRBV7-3	CASSQWDRVGGELFF	TGTGCCAGCAGCCAGTGGGACAGGGTCGGTGGGGAGCTGTTTTTT
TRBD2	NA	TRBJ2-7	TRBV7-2	CASSLYTSGRSSYEQYF	TGTGCCAGCAGCTTGTATACTAGCGGGAGGAGTTCCTACGAGCAGTACTTC
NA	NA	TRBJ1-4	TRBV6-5	CASRPGTQREKLFF	TGTGCCAGCAGACCCGGGACACAGCGCGAAAAACTGTTTTTT
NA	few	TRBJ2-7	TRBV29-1	CSVVRQGMWEQYF	TGCAGCGTTGTCCGTCAGGGGATGTGGGAGCAGTACTTC
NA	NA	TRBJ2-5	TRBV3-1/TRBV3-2	CASSRLREETQYF	TGTGCCAGCAGCCGCCTCAGGGAGGAGACCCAGTACTTC
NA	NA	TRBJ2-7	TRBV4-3	CASSQEAGRSYEQYF	TGCGCCAGCAGCCAAGAGGCGGGCAGAAGCTACGAGCAGTACTTC
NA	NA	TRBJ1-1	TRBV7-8	CASSPSGPTEAFF	TGTGCCAGCAGCCCGTCGGGGCCCACTGAAGCTTTCTTT
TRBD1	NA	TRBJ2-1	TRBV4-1	CASRSWDRGMYNEQFF	TGCGCCAGCAGATCTTGGGACAGGGGGATGTACAATGAGCAGTTCTTC
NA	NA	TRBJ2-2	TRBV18	CASSTLTGELFF	TGTGCCAGCTCAACTCTCACCGGGGAGCTGTTTTTT
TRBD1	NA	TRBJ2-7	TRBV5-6	CASSPGQGVYEQYF	TGTGCCAGCAGCCCGGGACAGGGGGTTTACGAGCAGTACTTC
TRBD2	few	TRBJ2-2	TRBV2	CASSAGRTQNTGELFF	TGTGCCAGCAGTGCCGGGAGGACCCAGAACACCGGGGAGCTGTTTTTT
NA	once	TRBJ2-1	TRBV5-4	CASSPHQAYNEQFF	TGTGCCAGCAGCCCTCACCAGGCCTACAATGAGCAGTTCTTC
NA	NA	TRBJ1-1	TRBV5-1	CASSLGAGGSEAFF	TGCGCCAGCAGCTTGGGGGCGGGGGGATCTGAAGCTTTCTTT
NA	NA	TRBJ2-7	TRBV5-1	CASTPGGGLSYEQYF	TGCGCCAGCACCCCCGGTGGGGGCCTTTCCTACGAGCAGTACTTC
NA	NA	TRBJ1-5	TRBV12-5	CASGLVAGQPQHF	TGTGCTAGTGGTTTGGTAGCGGGTCAGCCCCAGCATTTT
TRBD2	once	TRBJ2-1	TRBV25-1	CASSKAGGLGNEQFF	TGTGCCAGCAGTAAAGCGGGGGGGCTGGGGAATGAGCAGTTCTTC
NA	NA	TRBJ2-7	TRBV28	CASSAHVPTADYEQYF	TGTGCCAGCAGTGCCCATGTACCTACCGCCGACTACGAGCAGTACTTC
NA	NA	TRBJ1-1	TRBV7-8	CASSLVISGTEAFF	TGTGCCAGCAGCTTAGTTATAAGCGGCACTGAAGCTTTCTTT
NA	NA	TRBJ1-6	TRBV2	CASSLQAPNSPLHF	TGTGCCAGCAGCCTTCAAGCGCCGAATTCACCCCTCCACTTT
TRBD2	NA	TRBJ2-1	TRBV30	CAWSSLGLDYNEQFF	TGTGCCTGGAGTAGTCTGGGACTAGACTACAATGAGCAGTTCTTC
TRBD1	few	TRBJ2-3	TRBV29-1	CSVGGGQGAADTQYF	TGCAGCGTGGGGGGGGGACAGGGGGCTGCAGATACGCAGTATTTT
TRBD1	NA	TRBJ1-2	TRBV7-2	CASSSGTAYGYTF	TGTGCCAGCAGCTCCGGGACAGCTTATGGCTACACCTTC
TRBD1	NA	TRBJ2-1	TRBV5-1	CASSLSGGRYNEQFF	TGCGCCAGCAGCTTGTCAGGGGGCCGGTACAATGAGCAGTTCTTC
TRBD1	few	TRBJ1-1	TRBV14	CASSQDRWTGVRNTEAFF	TGTGCCAGCAGCCAAGATCGCTGGACAGGGGTGAGAAACACTGAAGCTTTCTTT
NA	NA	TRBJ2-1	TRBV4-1	CASSLFVRGRNEQFF	TGCGCCAGCAGCCTCTTCGTTCGGGGACGTAATGAGCAGTTCTTC
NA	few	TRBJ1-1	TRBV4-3	CASSQAHGGTEAFF	TGCGCCAGCAGCCAAGCCCACGGTGGGACTGAAGCTTTCTTT
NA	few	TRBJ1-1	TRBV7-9	CASSLAGENTEAFF	TGTGCCAGCAGCTTAGCGGGCGAGAACACTGAAGCTTTCTTT
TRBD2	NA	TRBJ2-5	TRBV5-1	CASSLALAGAIQETQYF	TGCGCCAGCAGCCTGGCGCTGGCGGGAGCTATCCAAGAGACCCAGTACTTC
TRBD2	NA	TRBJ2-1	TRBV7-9	CASSLSGREQFF	TGTGCCAGCAGCTTAAGCGGGAGGGAGCAGTTCTTC
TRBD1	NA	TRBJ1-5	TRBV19	CASSLQGVTLYSNQPQHF	TGTGCCAGTAGCTTGCAGGGGGTTACACTTTATAGCAATCAGCCCCAGCATTTT
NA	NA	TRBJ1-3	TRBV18	CASSGDANSGNTIYF	TGTGCCAGCTCAGGTGACGCAAACTCTGGAAACACCATATATTTT
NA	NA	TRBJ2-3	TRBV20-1	CSAPTTDTQYF	TGCAGTGCCCCCACCACAGATACGCAGTATTTT
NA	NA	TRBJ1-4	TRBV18	CASSLQTSYTTNEKLFF	TGTGCCAGCTCACTACAAACCAGCTACACAACTAATGAAAAACTGTTTTTT